The 6 T cell receptor beta chains below come from one sample, sequenced in a study of blood T cell repertoires in COVID-19. Data came from immunoSEQ multiplex PCR; TCRdb stores just in-frame clones and leaves some out. The table shows some 160,000 clones, with more than 75% occurring only once. Source material: peripheral blood. The source is a middle-aged man who had recovered from COVID-19.

This chain connects TRBV28 to TRBJ1-2; the D gene is possibly TRBD1 (6 bases). The ends were cut back, 6 bases at V and 6 bases at J, with 14 bases in the middle. The CDR3 sequence is 13 residues long. The V gene's germline CDR1 is MDHEN and CDR2 SYDVKM. The CDR3 bases are TGTGCCAGCAGCTCCAGTTGGGGGCATGGCTACACCTTC. Translating gives CASSSSWGHGYTF.

In nucleotides, the CDR3 is TGTGCCAGCAGCCGGGGCCAGCCCCAGCATTTT. Translated, it gives CASSRGQPQHF. This chain joins TRBV14 and TRBJ1-5, with a tentative D call TRBD1 (5 bases). V was cut by 4 bases and J by 7 bases, with 5 bases left in between. The germline V gene has CDR1 SGHDN and CDR2 FVKESK. This CDR3 comprises 11 residues.

V gene TRBV4-3 combines with J gene TRBJ2-1, with TRBD2 matching 14 bases. The CDR3 consists of 15 residues. V shed 1 base, J shed 10 bases, and the junction held 3 bases outside the gene matches. Per germline, CDR1 LGHNA and CDR2 YSLEER. CDR3 loop: CASSQGLAGGREQFF. DNA of the CDR3: TGCGCCAGCAGCCAAGGACTAGCGGGGGGGCGAGAGCAGTTCTTC.

This chain uses TRBV3-1 (or the pseudogene TRBV3-2) with TRBJ2-5, with 7 positions matching TRBD2. In germline, CDR1 is LGHDT, CDR2 YNNKEL (reference sequence). J lost 2 bases, V lost 1 base, and 7 bases had no gene match. The CDR3 length is 16 residues. In DNA, the CDR3 is TGTGCCAGCAGCCAAGCTTCGTGGGGGGGGCAAGAGACCCAGTACTTC. Translating it yields CASSQASWGGQETQYF.

This chain joins TRBV18 and TRBJ2-3, with 12 bases matching TRBD2. The CDR3 consists of 15 residues. Germline values: CDR1 KGHSH, CDR2 LQKENI. V shed 5 bases, J shed 6 bases, and the junction held 6 bases outside the gene matches. The DNA of the CDR3 is TGTGCCAGCTCAACGACTAGCGGGAGTGGTGATACGCAGTATTTT. Protein product: CASSTTSGSGDTQYF.

The genes are TRBV6-4 and TRBJ2-2; TRBD2 is a possible D gene (6 bases). The germline V and J ends were trimmed by 5 bases and 4 bases, with 14 bases remaining between them. Germline V CDR1 and CDR2: MRHNA, SNTAGT. The CDR3 consists of 15 residues. CDR3 sequence reads: CASSSRGVGTGELFF. For the CDR3, the DNA is TGTGCCAGCAGTTCCCGCGGGGTTGGCACCGGGGAGCTGTTTTTT.